Sequencing of this T cell receptor beta chain was carried out in a study of shared clonotypes between healthy human individuals. Assay used: immunoSEQ multiplex PCR; TCRdb lists only in-frame clones, some missing. The sample consists of about 1 million clones, approximately 70% of them appearing once. Between the trimmed V and J ends, which lost 1 base and 0 bases, there was a span of 13 bases. Germline CDR1 is MDHEN and CDR2 is SYDVKM. CDR3 length: 17 residues. Source material: memory CD4+ T cells sorted from blood. As to subset: CD45RA-negative fraction. This TCR was sampled from a man aged 18 to 35 in good health. This chain links TRBV28 with TRBJ1-5; TRBD1 might be the D (6 bases). CDR3: CASSLLGTGHSNQPQHF. The CDR3 nucleotides are TGTGCCAGCAGTTTATTGGGAACAGGGCATAGCAATCAGCCCCAGCATTTT.